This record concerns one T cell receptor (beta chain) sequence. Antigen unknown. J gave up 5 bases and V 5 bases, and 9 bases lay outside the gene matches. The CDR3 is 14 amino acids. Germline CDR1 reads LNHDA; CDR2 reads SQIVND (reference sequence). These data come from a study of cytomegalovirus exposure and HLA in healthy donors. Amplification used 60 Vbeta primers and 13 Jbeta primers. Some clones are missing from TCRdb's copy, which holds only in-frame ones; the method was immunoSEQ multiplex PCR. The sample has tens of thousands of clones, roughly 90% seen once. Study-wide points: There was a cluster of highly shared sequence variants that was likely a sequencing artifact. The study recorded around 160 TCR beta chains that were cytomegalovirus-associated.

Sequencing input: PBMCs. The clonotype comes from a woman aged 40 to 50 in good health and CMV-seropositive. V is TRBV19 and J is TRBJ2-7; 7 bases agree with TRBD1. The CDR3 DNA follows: TGTGCCAGTAGTCCCGCGACAGGGAAGAACGAGCAGTACTTC. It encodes CASSPATGKNEQYF.